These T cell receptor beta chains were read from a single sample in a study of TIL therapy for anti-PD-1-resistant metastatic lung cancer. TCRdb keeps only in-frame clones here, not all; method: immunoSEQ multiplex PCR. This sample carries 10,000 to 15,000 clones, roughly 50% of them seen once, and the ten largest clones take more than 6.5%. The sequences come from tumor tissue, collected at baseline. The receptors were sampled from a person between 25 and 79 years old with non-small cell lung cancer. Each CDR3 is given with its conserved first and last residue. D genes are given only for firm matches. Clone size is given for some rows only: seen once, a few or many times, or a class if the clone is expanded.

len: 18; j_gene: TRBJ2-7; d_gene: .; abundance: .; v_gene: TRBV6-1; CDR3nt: TGTGCCAGCAGTGAATTTGGGGGAGGCAGAAAGGTATCCTACGAGCAGTACTTC; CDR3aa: CASSEFGGGRKVSYEQYF
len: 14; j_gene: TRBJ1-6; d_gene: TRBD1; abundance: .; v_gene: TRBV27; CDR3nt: TGTGCCAGCAGTTTCTTACAGGGGAATTCACCCCTCCACTTT; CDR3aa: CASSFLQGNSPLHF
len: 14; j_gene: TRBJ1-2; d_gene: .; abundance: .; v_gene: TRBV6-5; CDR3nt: TGTGCCAGCAGGGACACGAGGAGAAACTATGGCTACACCTTC; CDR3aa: CASRDTRRNYGYTF
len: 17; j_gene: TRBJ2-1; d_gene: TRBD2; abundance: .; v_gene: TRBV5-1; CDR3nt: TGCGCCAGCAGCGTGGGACTAGCGGGGGCCTCGAACAATGAGCAGTTCTTC; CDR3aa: CASSVGLAGASNNEQFF
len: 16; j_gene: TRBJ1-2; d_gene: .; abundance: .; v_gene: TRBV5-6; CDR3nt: TGTGCCAGCAGCTTGGCGGGGGCGGGAACTAACTATGGCTACACCTTC; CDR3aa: CASSLAGAGTNYGYTF
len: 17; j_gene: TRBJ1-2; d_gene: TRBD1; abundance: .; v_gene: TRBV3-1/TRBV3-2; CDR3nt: TGTGCCAGCAGCCAAGATGCCTTGGGACAGGGAGGCTATGGCTACACCTTC; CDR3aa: CASSQDALGQGGYGYTF
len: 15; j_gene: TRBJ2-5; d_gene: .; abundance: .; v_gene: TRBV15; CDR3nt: TGTGCCACCAGCAGGGACCTGACCCCTCAAGAGACCCAGTACTTC; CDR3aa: CATSRDLTPQETQYF
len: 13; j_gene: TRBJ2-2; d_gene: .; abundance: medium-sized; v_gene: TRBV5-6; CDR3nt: TGTGCCAGCAGCTTGACCGGGACCGGGGAGCTGTTTTTT; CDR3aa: CASSLTGTGELFF
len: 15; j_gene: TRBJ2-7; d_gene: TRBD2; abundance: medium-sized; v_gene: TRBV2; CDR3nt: TGTGCCAGCAGTTCCGGGACTAGCGTTGAAATCGAGCAGTACTTC; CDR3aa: CASSSGTSVEIEQYF
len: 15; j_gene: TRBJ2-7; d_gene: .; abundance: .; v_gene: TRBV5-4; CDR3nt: TGTGCCAGCAGCCGCCCCGACCGTTACTCCTACGAGCAGTACTTC; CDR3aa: CASSRPDRYSYEQYF
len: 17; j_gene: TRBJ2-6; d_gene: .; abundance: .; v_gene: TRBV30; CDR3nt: TGTGCCCGCCGAGGATTCTTGGGCCAATCTGGGGCCAACGTCCTGACTTTC; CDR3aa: CARRGFLGQSGANVLTF
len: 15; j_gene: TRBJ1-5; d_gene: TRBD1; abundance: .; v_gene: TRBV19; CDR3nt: TGTGCCAGTAGTATCGCAGGGGGGCCGGGGCAGCCCCAGCATTTT; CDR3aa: CASSIAGGPGQPQHF
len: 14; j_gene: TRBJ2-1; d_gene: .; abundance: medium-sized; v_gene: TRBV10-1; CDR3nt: TGCGCCAGCAGTGGGTTACAGGGCGGCGATGAGCAGTTCTTC; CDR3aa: CASSGLQGGDEQFF
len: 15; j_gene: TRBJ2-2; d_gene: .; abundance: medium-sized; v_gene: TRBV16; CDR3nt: TGTGCCAGCAGCCAACTAGGGGTGAACACCGGGGAGCTGTTTTTT; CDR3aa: CASSQLGVNTGELFF
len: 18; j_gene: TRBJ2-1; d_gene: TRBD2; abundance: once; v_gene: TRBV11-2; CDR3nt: TGTGCCAGCAGCACCTCGACTAGCGGGGGTTTTGGGCGGGCTGAGCAGTTCTTC; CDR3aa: CASSTSTSGGFGRAEQFF
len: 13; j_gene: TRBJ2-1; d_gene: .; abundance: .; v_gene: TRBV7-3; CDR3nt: TGTGCCAGCAGCTCCCAGCGCGGGAATGAGCAGTTCTTC; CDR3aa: CASSSQRGNEQFF
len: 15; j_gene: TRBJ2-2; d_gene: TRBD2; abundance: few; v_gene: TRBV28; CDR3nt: TGTGCCAGCAGTTATAGCGGGGTAGCTACCGGGGAGCTGTTTTTT; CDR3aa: CASSYSGVATGELFF
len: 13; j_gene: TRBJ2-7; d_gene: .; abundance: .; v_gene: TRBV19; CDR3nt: TGTGCCAGTAGTAGCGGCAGCACCTACGAGCAGTACTTC; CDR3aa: CASSSGSTYEQYF
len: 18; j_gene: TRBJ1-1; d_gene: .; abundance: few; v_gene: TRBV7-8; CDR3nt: TGTGCCAGCAGCTTAGTTTTCAAAGGGGGGAATCAGAACACTGAAGCTTTCTTT; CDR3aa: CASSLVFKGGNQNTEAFF
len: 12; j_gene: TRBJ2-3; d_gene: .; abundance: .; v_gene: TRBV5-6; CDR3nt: TGTGCCAGCAGCCCCCTTGCAGATACGCAGTATTTT; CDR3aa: CASSPLADTQYF
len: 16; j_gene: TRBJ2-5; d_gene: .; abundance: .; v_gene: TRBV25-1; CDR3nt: TGTGCCAGCAGTGAATATACCGGGGCTAGCCAAGAGACCCAGTACTTC; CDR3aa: CASSEYTGASQETQYF
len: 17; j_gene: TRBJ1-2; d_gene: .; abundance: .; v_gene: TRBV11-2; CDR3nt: TGTGCCAGCAGCTCCACCCGGGCAGGGGACCTACCCTATGGCTACACCTTC; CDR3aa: CASSSTRAGDLPYGYTF
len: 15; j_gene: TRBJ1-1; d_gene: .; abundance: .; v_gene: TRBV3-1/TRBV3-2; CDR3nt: TGTGCCAGCAGCCAAGAACGGTCTGTGAACACTGAAGCTTTCTTT; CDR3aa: CASSQERSVNTEAFF
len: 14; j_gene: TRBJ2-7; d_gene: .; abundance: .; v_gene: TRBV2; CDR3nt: TGTGCCAGCAGTGACGACAGCTTTTCCTACGAGCAGTACTTC; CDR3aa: CASSDDSFSYEQYF
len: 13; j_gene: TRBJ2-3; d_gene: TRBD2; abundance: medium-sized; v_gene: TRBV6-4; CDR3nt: TGTGCCAGCAGTGATGGGGGGGCAGATACGCAGTATTTT; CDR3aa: CASSDGGADTQYF
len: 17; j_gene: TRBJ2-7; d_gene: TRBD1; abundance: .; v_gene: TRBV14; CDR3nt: TGTGCCAGCAGCCAAGGACGGATGGGACAGGGGAAAAACGAGCAGTACTTC; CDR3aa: CASSQGRMGQGKNEQYF
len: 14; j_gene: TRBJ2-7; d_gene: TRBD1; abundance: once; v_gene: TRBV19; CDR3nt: TGTGCCAGTACCATTGGGACAGGGGACTACGAGCAGTACTTC; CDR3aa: CASTIGTGDYEQYF
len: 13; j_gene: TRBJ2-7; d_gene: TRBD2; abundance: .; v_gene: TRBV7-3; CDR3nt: TGTGCCAGCAGCTTAATGGGGGGGTACGAGCAGTACTTC; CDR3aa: CASSLMGGYEQYF
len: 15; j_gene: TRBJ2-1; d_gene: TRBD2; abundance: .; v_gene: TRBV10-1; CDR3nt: TGCGCCAGCAGTGAGCGAGCGGGAGATTACAATGAGCAGTTCTTC; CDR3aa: CASSERAGDYNEQFF
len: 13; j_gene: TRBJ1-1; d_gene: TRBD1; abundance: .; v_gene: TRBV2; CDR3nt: TGTGCCAGCAGTGGGGGACAGGGGTGGGGAGCTTTCTTT; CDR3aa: CASSGGQGWGAFF
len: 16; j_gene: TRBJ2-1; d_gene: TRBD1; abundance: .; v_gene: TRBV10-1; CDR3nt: TGCGCCAGCAGCTATCGCCGGGACAGGGGTTTGAGGGAGCAGTTCTTC; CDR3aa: CASSYRRDRGLREQFF
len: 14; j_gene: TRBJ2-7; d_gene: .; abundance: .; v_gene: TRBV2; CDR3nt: TGTGCCTCCGTCCGTACCCTCTCGGTCGGCGAGCAGTACTTC; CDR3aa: CASVRTLSVGEQYF
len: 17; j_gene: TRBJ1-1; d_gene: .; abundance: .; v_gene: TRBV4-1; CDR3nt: TGCGCCAGCAGCCAAGATTTGTGGGGGGATAGAACCACTGAAGCTTTCTTT; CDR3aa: CASSQDLWGDRTTEAFF
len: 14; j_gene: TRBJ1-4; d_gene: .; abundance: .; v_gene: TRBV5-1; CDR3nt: TGCGCCAGCAGCTTGGCGGGGGCGAATGAAAAACTGTTTTTT; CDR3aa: CASSLAGANEKLFF
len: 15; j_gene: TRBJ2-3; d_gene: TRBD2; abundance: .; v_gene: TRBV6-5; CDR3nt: TGTGCCAGCAGTTTTTCTAGCGGGGGAGCAGATACGCAGTATTTT; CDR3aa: CASSFSSGGADTQYF
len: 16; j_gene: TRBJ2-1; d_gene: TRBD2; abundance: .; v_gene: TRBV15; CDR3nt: TGTGCCACCAGCAGAGCGGGCGGGAGATTCAGGAATGAGCAGTTCTTC; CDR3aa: CATSRAGGRFRNEQFF
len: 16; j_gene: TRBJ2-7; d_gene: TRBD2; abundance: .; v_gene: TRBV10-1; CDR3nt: TGCGCCAGCAGTCCCTGGGCTAGCGGGGATTCGTACGAGCAGTACTTC; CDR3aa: CASSPWASGDSYEQYF
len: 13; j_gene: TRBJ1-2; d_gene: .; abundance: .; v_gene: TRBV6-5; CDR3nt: TGTGCCAGCAGCTACGGGTACGACTATGGCTACACCTTC; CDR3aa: CASSYGYDYGYTF
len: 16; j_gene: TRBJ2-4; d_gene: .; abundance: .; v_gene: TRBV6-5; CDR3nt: TGTGCCAGCAGTTACTCGTTCAACAGGGCCAAAAACATTCAGTACTTC; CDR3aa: CASSYSFNRAKNIQYF
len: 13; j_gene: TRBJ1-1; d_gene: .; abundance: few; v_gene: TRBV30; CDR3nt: TGTGCCTGGAGTGAGGGGGTGAGGACTGAAGCTTTCTTT; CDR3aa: CAWSEGVRTEAFF
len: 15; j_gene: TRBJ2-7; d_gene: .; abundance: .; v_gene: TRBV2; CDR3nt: TGTGCCAGCAGTGAACAGAGAAACGAACCCCGGGAGCAGTACTTC; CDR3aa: CASSEQRNEPREQYF
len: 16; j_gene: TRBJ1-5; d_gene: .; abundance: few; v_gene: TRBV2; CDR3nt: TGTGCCAGCAGTGAGGGGTTGGGTTACAGCAATCAGCCCCAGCATTTT; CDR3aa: CASSEGLGYSNQPQHF
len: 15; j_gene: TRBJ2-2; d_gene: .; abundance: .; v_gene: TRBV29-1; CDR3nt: TGCAGCGTTGTTGGGGGGTCCTCGAACACCGGGGAGCTGTTTTTT; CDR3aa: CSVVGGSSNTGELFF
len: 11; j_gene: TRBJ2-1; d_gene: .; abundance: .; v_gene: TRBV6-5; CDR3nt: TGTGCCAGCATAGTAGGTAATGAGCAGTTCTTC; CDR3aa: CASIVGNEQFF
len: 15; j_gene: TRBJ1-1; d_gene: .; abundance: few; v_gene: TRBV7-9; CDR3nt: TGTGCCAGCAGCCCTCAAGGGCGGGGGGCATCTGAAGCTTTCTTT; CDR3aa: CASSPQGRGASEAFF
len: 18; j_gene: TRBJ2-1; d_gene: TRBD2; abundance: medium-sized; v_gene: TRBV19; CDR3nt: TGTGCCAGTAGAAAGGGGACTAGCGTACAGGGCTCCTACAATGAGCAGTTCTTC; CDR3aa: CASRKGTSVQGSYNEQFF
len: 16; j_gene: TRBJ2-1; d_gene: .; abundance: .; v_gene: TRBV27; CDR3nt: TGTGCCAGCGGGCCCAGGGCCAGGAGGACGCTGGTGGAGCAGTTCTTC; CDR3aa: CASGPRARRTLVEQFF
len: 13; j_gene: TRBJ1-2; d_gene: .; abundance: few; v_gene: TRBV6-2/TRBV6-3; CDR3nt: TGTGCCAGCAGTCCCGGACAGAACTATGGCTACACCTTC; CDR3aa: CASSPGQNYGYTF
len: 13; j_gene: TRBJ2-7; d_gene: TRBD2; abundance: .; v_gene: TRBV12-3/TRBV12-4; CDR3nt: TGTGCCAGCAGTTTCATTAGCGGGGACGAGCAGTACTTC; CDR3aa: CASSFISGDEQYF
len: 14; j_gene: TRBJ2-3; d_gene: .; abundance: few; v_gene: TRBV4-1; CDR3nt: TGCGCCAGCAGCCAAGAGGGCCGCACAGATACGCAGTATTTT; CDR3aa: CASSQEGRTDTQYF
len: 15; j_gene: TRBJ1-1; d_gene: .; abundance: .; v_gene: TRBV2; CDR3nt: TGTGCCAGCAGTGAAGCGATCAGGGGTGGCACTGAAGCTTTCTTT; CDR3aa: CASSEAIRGGTEAFF
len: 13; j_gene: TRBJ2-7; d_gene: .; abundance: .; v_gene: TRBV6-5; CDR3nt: TGTGCCAGCAGTCCCGCGGGGCCCTACGAGCAGTACTTC; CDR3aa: CASSPAGPYEQYF
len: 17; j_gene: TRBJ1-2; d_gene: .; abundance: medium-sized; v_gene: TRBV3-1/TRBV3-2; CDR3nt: TGTGCCAGCAGCCAAGGTAGAGGAAACAGGGATGTGTCCGGCTACACCTTC; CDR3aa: CASSQGRGNRDVSGYTF